The 21 T cell receptor beta chains in this list originate from one sample, sequenced in a study of T cell repertoires in cytomegalovirus infection. These receptors' targets are unknown. TCRdb passed the reads through MiXCR, listing each CDR3 protein once. The sample records about 890,000 distinct CDR3 sequences, less than 40% being singletons. This specimen consisted of cultured CD8+ T cells from PBMCs, obtained from culture after CMV antigen stimulation. These receptors were collected from a human donor in good health (CMV status not recorded). Some clones in this sample may be carry-over from other donors' samples.

This clonotype was seen only a few times. CDR3 region: CASSLGRQDGYTF. Here the CDR3 DNA reads TGTGCCAGCAGCTTAGGAAGACAGGATGGCTACACCTTC. The V and J genes are TRBV7-9 and TRBJ1-2; the D gene is possibly TRBD1 (6 bases). V was pared by 1 base and J by 6 bases, with 9 bases between. Germline V lookup: CDR1 SEHNR, CDR2 FQNEAQ (reference sequence). The CDR3 spans 13 residues.

This clonotype was seen only a few times. The rearrangement uses TRBV11-2 and TRBJ2-1, with 10 bases lining up with TRBD1. The CDR3 totals 17 residues. Trimming took 0 bases from V and 7 from J; bases not matched to a gene: 9. Germline loops: CDR1 SGHAT, CDR2 FQNNGV. Written as DNA, the CDR3 is TGTGCCAGCAGCTTAGAAGGGGGACAGGGGCCGGGGAATGAGCAGTTCTTC. It yields the protein CASSLEGGQGPGNEQFF.

CDR3 loop: CASSSPLRGFDKNIQYF. CDR3 in DNA: TGTGCCAGCAGCTCCCCACTAAGGGGGTTCGACAAAAACATTCAGTACTTC. The chain links TRBV7-9 to TRBJ2-4, with TRBD1 as a possible D gene (6 bases). With 4 bases removed from V and 3 bases from J, the gap between germline ends came to 19 bases. The CDR3 covers 17 residues. Germline loops: CDR1 SEHNR, CDR2 FQNEAQ (reference sequence).

V and J are TRBV7-2 and TRBJ1-1; D unresolved. The CDR3 covers 9 residues. The ends were cut back, 3 bases at V and 13 bases at J, with 6 bases in the middle. CDR1 SGHTA and CDR2 FQGNSA come from the germline V gene. CDR3 DNA: TGTGCCAGCAGCTTCACCGGTTTCTTT. It translates to CASSFTGFF.

This chain uses TRBV29-1 with TRBJ2-1; 9 bases are shared with TRBD1. Germline CDR1 SQVTM, CDR2 ANQGSEA. The CDR3 is made up of 12 amino acids. The V and J ends lost 6 bases and 7 bases, in that order; junction bases with no gene match: 4. This CDR3 reads CSVAGTGNEQFF. The CDR3 nucleotides read TGCAGCGTCGCCGGGACAGGGAATGAGCAGTTCTTC.

This clonotype was found a few times. The chain combines TRBV12-3 or TRBV12-4 with TRBJ2-1; possibly TRBD2 for D (6 bases). This CDR3 has 14 residues. Trimming took 10 bases from V and 5 from J, leaving 18 bases between them. CDR3 in DNA: TGTGCCATCAATACCGGGGGAAGGGACAATGAGCAGTTCTTC. Protein sequence: CAINTGGRDNEQFF.

The CDR3 reads CSVVGVNTEAFF. The CDR3 DNA sequence: TGCAGCGTTGTCGGTGTGAACACTGAAGCTTTCTTT. J is TRBJ1-1 and V is TRBV29-1, with no clear D. V was pared by 4 bases and J by 0 bases, with 6 bases between. Per germline, CDR1 SQVTM and CDR2 ANQGSEA. The CDR3 contains 12 residues. The entire variable domain, with the rest obtained from reference TRBV29-1 and TRBJ1-1, is as follows: SAVISQKPSRDICQRGTSLTIQCQVDSQVTMMFWYRQQPGQSLTLIATANQGSEATYESGFVIDKFPISRPNLTFSTLTVSNMSPEDSSIYLCSVVGVNTEAFFGQGTRLTVV.

With regard to this clonotype: It may be a read error: a sequence one base away is much more abundant. This chain uses TRBV7-6 with TRBJ1-5, with 8 bases that match TRBD1. This CDR3 is built from 16 residues. Germline CDR1 SGHVS, CDR2 FNYEAQ. V was pared by 1 base and J by 3 bases, with 5 bases of the junction left unmatched. The CDR3 coding sequence is TGTGCCAGCAGCTTAGAACAGGGGGTCTTCAATCAGCCCCAGCATTTT. It codes for CASSLEQGVFNQPQHF.

This sequence joins TRBV27 and TRBJ1-5; unclear D gene. Per germline, CDR1 MNHEY and CDR2 SMNVEV (reference sequence). The CDR3 sequence is 17 residues long. The V and J ends lost 5 bases and 4 bases respectively, with 21 bases between them. The CDR3 loop is CASSLLNPGRNNQPQHF. CDR3 DNA: TGTGCCAGCAGTCTCCTGAACCCGGGCAGGAATAATCAGCCCCAGCATTTT.

The rearrangement links TRBV4-1 to TRBJ2-7; D gene ambiguous. The germline V gene has CDR1 MGHRA and CDR2 YSYEKL. The ends were cut back, 1 base at V and 5 bases at J, with 15 bases in the middle. CDR3 size: 15 residues. The DNA for the CDR3 is TGCGCCAGCAGCCAAGTTAGAGGTCCTTTCGACGAGCAGTACTTC. Protein sequence: CASSQVRGPFDEQYF.

This clonotype was observed a few times. The CDR3 bases are TGTGCCATCAGTGAAGGGCAGACCAATGAAAAACTGTTTTTT. Amino acids: CAISEGQTNEKLFF. The genes are TRBV10-3 and TRBJ1-4; no reliable D call. The CDR3 runs to 14 residues. In germline, CDR1 is ENHRY, CDR2 SYGVKD. The germline V and J ends were trimmed by 3 bases and 5 bases, with 10 bases remaining between them.

The V call is TRBV11-2, the J call TRBJ2-3; no firm D call. This CDR3 has 14 residues. The V and J ends lost 5 bases and 4 bases respectively, with 13 bases between them. Germline values: CDR1 SGHAT, CDR2 FQNNGV. The chain's CDR3 is CASSNVGAADTQYF. In nucleotides, the CDR3 is TGTGCCAGCAGCAACGTGGGTGCCGCAGATACGCAGTATTTT. The whole variable domain, filled in from reference TRBV11-2 and TRBJ2-3, reads EAGVAQSPRYKIIEKRQSVAFWCNPISGHATLYWYQQILGQGPKLLIQFQNNGVVDDSQLPKDRFSAERLKGVDSTLKIQPAKLEDSAVYLCASSNVGAADTQYFGPGTRLTVL.

V and J are TRBV12-3 or TRBV12-4 and TRBJ1-2; the D is unclear. Trimming took 3 bases from V and 8 from J, leaving 13 bases between them. The CDR3 is 13 residues long. The DNA of the CDR3 is TGTGCCAGCAGTTTTTTGGCCCTGGGGGGCTACACCTTC. The encoded protein is CASSFLALGGYTF.

This clonotype came up many times. This chain links TRBV29-1 with TRBJ1-1, with D hard to call. Trimming took 3 bases from V and 6 from J, leaving 8 bases between them. Germline V lookup: CDR1 SQVTM, CDR2 ANQGSEA. This CDR3 has 11 residues. The CDR3 DNA sequence: TGCAGCGTTGAGGATTCATCTGAAGCTTTCTTT. Its protein product is CSVEDSSEAFF.

This clonotype was detected many times. This rearrangement joins TRBV7-2 to TRBJ2-1, with 9 bases lining up with TRBD2. V shed 2 bases and J 6 bases; nucleotides not matched to a gene: 8. This CDR3 has 16 amino acids. Per germline, CDR1 SGHTA and CDR2 FQGNSA. Here the CDR3 reads CASSLTSGGTSNEQFF. The CDR3 nucleotides are TGTGCCAGCAGCTTAACAAGCGGGGGGACGAGCAATGAGCAGTTCTTC.

The J gene is TRBJ2-3, the V gene TRBV6-5; a weak D match, TRBD2 (6 bases). The CDR3 has 15 amino acids. Germline V gene data show CDR1 as MNHEY and CDR2 as SVGAGI. Trimming removed 6 bases at V and 3 bases at J, with 16 bases between. The CDR3: CASSQSGLPTDTQYF. The DNA of the CDR3 is TGTGCCAGCAGCCAATCGGGACTGCCAACAGATACGCAGTATTTT.

CDR3 loop: CASSHPGTQNTEAFF. In DNA, the CDR3 is TGTGCCAGCAGTCACCCTGGGACACAGAACACTGAAGCTTTCTTT. This chain connects TRBV6-2 or TRBV6-3 to TRBJ1-1; perhaps TRBD1 as D (6 bases). In germline, CDR1 is MNHEY, CDR2 SVGEGT. Trimming removed 5 bases at V and 1 base at J, with 14 bases between. CDR3 length: 15 residues.

The CDR3 sequence is CASSLPRDGYTF. In DNA, the CDR3 is TGTGCCAGCAGCCTCCCCCGCGATGGCTACACCTTC. The rearrangement uses TRBV5-4 and TRBJ1-2; D gene ambiguous. Germline-derived CDR1 and CDR2 are SGHNT and YYREEE (reference sequence). Deletions cut 4 bases from V and 6 bases from J, with 10 bases between. The CDR3 covers 12 residues. Complete variable domain (other parts from reference TRBV5-4 and TRBJ1-2): ETGVTQSPTHLIKTRGQQVTLRCSSQSGHNTVSWYQQALGQGPQFIFQYYREEENGRGNFPPRFSGLQFPNYSSELNVNALELDDSALYLCASSLPRDGYTFGSGTRLTVV.

This clonotype was detected a few times. The chain is built from TRBV6-2 or TRBV6-3 and TRBJ2-7; possible D gene TRBD1, 5 bases. Germline assignment: CDR1 MNHEY and CDR2 SVGEGT. The CDR3 is 14 residues long. V was pared by 5 bases and J by 2 bases, with 13 bases between. This CDR3 reads CASSGQGRTYEQYV. The CDR3 region has the DNA TGTGCCAGCAGTGGCCAGGGAAGGACCTACGAGCAGTACGTC.

The chain recombines TRBV6-6 with TRBJ1-1; D might be TRBD1 (5 bases). CDR1 and CDR2 from the germline V gene are MNHNY and SVGAGI (reference sequence). V gave up 3 bases and J gave up 0 bases, with 11 bases separating them. The CDR3 loop spans 15 amino acids. Here the CDR3 reads CASSYMGGLNTEAFF. In DNA, the CDR3 is TGTGCCAGCAGTTATATGGGGGGATTGAACACTGAAGCTTTCTTT.

This chain links TRBV7-8 with TRBJ2-1; TRBD2 is a possible D gene (6 bases). With 1 base removed from V and 0 bases from J, the gap between germline ends came to 10 bases. This CDR3 has 16 amino acids. Germline CDR1 and CDR2: SGHVS and FQNEAQ. CDR3 region: CASSLDAGSSYNEQFF. In DNA form, the CDR3 reads TGTGCCAGCAGCTTAGACGCGGGGAGCTCCTACAATGAGCAGTTCTTC.